This TCR beta chain was captured by sequencing in a study of blood T cell repertoires in COVID-19. The V end was cut by 1 base, the J end by 4 bases, with 14 bases between. Germline V gene lookup returns CDR1 SGHRS and CDR2 YFSETQ. The CDR3 is 15 amino acids. In the source study's methods: For nucleated cells, counts were estimated from reference gene primer amplification. Here immunoSEQ multiplex PCR was the method, and the copy in TCRdb shows in-frame clones only, minus some. V, J and clone size are taken as reported in that table, and D and trimming were inferred from the DNA itself. The data contain 60,000 to 70,000 clones, roughly 80% of them singletons.

This clonotype was sampled from a human donor in a cohort sampled during active COVID-19. This chain uses TRBV5-1 with TRBJ1-2, with a weak D call TRBD1 (6 bases). Specimen: peripheral blood. The CDR3 sequence is CASSLMAGEGYGYTF. The CDR3 DNA follows: TGCGCCAGCAGCTTGATGGCAGGGGAGGGCTATGGCTACACCTTC.